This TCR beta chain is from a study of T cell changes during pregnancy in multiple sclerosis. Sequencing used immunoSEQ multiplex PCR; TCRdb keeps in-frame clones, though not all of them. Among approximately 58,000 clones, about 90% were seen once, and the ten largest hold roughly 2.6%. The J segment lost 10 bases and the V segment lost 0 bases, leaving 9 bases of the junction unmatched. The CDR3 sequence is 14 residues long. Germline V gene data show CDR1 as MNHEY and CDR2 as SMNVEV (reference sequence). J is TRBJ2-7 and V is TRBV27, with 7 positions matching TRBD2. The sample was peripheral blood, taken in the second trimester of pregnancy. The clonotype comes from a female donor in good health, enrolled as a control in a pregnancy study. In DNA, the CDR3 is TGTGCCAGCAGTTTATCGGCGGGAGTTGGTGAACAGTACTTC. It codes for CASSLSAGVGEQYF.